This entry describes one T cell receptor beta chain. Its antigen is as yet unknown. The entry originates in a study of T-cell memory formation after mild COVID-19. Whole-study results and caveats: Several responding clones turned up in pre-infection memory, indicating that cross-reactive memory may have taken part.

The CDR3 has 18 amino acids. Trimming took 6 bases from V and 4 from J; bases not matched to a gene: 14. The germline CDR1 and CDR2 sequences are MNHNY and SVGAGI (reference sequence). Each CDR3 protein is one row after TCRdb ran MiXCR on the 5' RACE reads. The sample consists of 300,000 to 400,000 distinct CDR3 sequences, roughly 15% of them appearing once. Sequenced sample: PBMCs or a T cell subset sorted from them (not recorded which). The rearrangement links TRBV6-6 to TRBJ2-3; 12 nucleotides agree with TRBD2. This receptor was obtained from a man aged 18 to 29 who had mild COVID-19 (a few samples of this study predate the infection). Cell type and time point are not known. This CDR3 is CASRQRRLAGGPADTQYF. The DNA for the CDR3 is TGTGCCAGCAGACAAAGGCGGCTAGCGGGGGGGCCCGCAGATACGCAGTATTTT.